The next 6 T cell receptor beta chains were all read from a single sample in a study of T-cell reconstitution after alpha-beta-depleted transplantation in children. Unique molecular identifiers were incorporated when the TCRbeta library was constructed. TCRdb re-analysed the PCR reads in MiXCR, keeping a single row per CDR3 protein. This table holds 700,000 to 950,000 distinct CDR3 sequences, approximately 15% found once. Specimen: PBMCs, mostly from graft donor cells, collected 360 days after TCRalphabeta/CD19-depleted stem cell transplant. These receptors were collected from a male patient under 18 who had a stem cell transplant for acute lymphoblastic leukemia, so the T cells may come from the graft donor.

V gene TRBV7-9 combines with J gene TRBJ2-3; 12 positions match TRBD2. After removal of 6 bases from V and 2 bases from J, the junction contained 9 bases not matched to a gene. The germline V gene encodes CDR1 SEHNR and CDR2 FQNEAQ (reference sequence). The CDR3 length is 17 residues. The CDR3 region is CASRQNLAGGATDTQYF. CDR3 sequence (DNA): TGTGCCAGCAGACAAAATCTAGCGGGAGGGGCCACAGATACGCAGTATTTT.

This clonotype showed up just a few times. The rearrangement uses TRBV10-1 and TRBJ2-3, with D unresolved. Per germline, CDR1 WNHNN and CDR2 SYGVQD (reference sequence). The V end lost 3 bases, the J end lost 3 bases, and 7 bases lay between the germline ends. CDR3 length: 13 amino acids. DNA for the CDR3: TGCGCCAGCAGTGAACAGCCGACAGATACGCAGTATTTT. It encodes CASSEQPTDTQYF.

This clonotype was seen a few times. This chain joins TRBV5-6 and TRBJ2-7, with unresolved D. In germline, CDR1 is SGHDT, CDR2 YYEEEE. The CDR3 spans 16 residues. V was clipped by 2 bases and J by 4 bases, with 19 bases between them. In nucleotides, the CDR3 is TGTGCCAGCAGCTTAGCCGGCTCCCCCCCCTTTTACGAGCAGTACTTC. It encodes CASSLAGSPPFYEQYF.

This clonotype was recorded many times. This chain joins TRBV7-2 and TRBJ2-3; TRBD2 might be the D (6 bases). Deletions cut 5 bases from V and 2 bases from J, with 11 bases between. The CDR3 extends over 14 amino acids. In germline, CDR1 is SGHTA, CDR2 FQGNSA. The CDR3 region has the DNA TGTGCCAGCAGCAGGGACTCGGCCACAGATACGCAGTATTTT. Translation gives CASSRDSATDTQYF. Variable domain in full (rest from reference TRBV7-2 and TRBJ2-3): GAGVSQSPSNKVTEKGKDVELRCDPISGHTALYWYRQSLGQGLEFLIYFQGNSAPDKSGLPSDRFSAERTGGSVSTLTIQRTQQEDSAVYLCASSRDSATDTQYFGPGTRLTVL.

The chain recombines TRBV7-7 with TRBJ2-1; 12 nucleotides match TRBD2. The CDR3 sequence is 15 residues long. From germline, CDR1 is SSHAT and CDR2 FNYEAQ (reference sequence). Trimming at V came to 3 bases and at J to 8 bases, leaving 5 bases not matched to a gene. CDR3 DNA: TGTGCCAGCAGCTTCGGACTAGCGGGATCCCATGAGCAGTTCTTC. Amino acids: CASSFGLAGSHEQFF.

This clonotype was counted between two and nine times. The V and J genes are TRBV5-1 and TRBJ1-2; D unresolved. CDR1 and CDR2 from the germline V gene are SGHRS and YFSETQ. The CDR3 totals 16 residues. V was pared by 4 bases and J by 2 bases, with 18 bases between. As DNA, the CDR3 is TGCGCCAGCAGCCCACATGGCAGTTTCATCAACTATGGCTACACCTTC. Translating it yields CASSPHGSFINYGYTF. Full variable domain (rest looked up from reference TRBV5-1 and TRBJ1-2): KAGVTQTPRYLIKTRGQQVTLSCSPISGHRSVSWYQQTPGQGLQFLFEYFSETQRNKGNFPGRFSGRQFSNSRSEMNVSTLELGDSALYLCASSPHGSFINYGYTFGSGTRLTVV.